This TCR beta chain was sequenced during a study of T cells in Graves' hyperthyroidism and ophthalmopathy (dated by TCRdb to between 2019 and 2020). Turning to the overall study: Peripheral blood was sampled at the time of initial diagnosis, prior to any treatment. TCR V-J signatures able to tell the groups apart were searched for in a discovery cohort of 100 patients, of whom roughly 42 had Graves' ophthalmopathy and 57 had stable Graves' hyperthyroidism. Whether ophthalmopathy could be predicted prospectively was tested in an independent validation cohort made up of 18 to 20 hyperthyroidism patients plus 17 patients who later progressed to ophthalmopathy. The approximately 98 discovery patients were randomly divided into training and test sets at a 7:3 ratio. In addition, the study compared T-cell repertoires in thyroid tissue and in blood from five to seven Graves' hyperthyroidism patients. Following sampling, methimazole starting at 30 mg daily was given to hyperthyroidism patients, and high-dose intravenous methylprednisolone was given to ophthalmopathy patients. The paper describes TCR Vbeta CDR3 sequencing of about 140 peripheral blood samples, made up of roughly 45 ophthalmopathy patients, roughly 75 hyperthyroidism patients and some 17 progressor patients.

Amplification of TCR beta CDR3 regions was carried out from RNA transcripts. A first-round RT-PCR of the TCR CDR3 used the HTBI primer set with the Qiagen OneStep RT-PCR kit. A second multiplex PCR round built the libraries, followed by size selection and purification. Paired-end sequencing of the libraries was performed with 100 bp reads on an Illumina HiSeq2000. In the paper's pipeline: SOAPnuke was used to process the raw data, with reads discarded if the reads contained adapters or uncalled bases, had a mean Phred below 15, or lacked an exact constant-primer or identifier match. High-quality paired reads were merged using COPE v1.2.5, and each unique nucleotide sequence was defined as a clonotype. MiTCR v1.1 was used to align clonotypes to the IMGT TRBV, TRBD and TRBJ reference segments. Only V-J combinations with frequency above 0.0001, covering about 99% of repertoires, were analysed. A TCS score was defined as the ratio of F50 (clonal expansion) to E x V (chaos), with BLOSUM62-based TCRdist applied between CDR3 peptides within each V-J. Welch's t-statistics and random forest reduced 500 to 550 V-J features to about 13, which were used in a naive Bayes classifier (R e1071). TCRdb reran the public reads through fastp at Q25 and MiXCR, keeping productive beta chains. Rows with a matching CDR3 protein are joined into one entry that keeps the most common DNA and genes. TCRdb, rather than the study authors, made the V and J calls. For this sample there are about 560,000 distinct CDR3 sequences; approximately 16% appear just once. Roughly 18% of the sample is in the top ten clones.

A patient counted as having stable Graves' hyperthyroidism if no progression to ophthalmopathy occurred over 18 months of follow-up. Hyperthyroidism patients were newly diagnosed, with disease duration under 2 months, and aged 18 to 65 years. Any patient with an uncontrolled infection, another autoimmune disease, pregnancy or lactation was excluded. Diagnoses relied on clinical symptoms, serum thyroxine and TRAb, thyroid ultrasound and orbital computed tomography. PBMCs were separated from roughly 9.3 ml of fresh peripheral blood using Ficoll-Paque density gradient centrifugation. Total RNA was extracted with Trizol reagent, and quality was checked on an Agilent 2100 Bioanalyzer. Note on this clonotype: The target of this receptor is not known. No qualities accompany the bases; no much larger clone lies one base away.

The junction shows trimming of 4 bases on V and 5 bases on J, and the gene matches do not reach 4 bases of it. The CDR3 sequence holds 15 residues, the cysteine and phenylalanine included. Kept here is only the CDR3 DNA, which spans 45 bases and is read in frame from base 1. CDR1 and CDR2 are read off the germline V gene (reference sequence) as LGHDT and YNNKEL. On the study overall, not on this receptor specifically: Sample size was not statistically predetermined, and investigators were not blinded to group allocation. Blood samples also contained most of the expanded thyroid clonotypes (frequency above 0.001), which suggests that blood repertoires may reflect thyroid immune responses. In validation, progression to ophthalmopathy was predicted by the model with 70% to 71% sensitivity and about 72% specificity, a median of 6.5 months before onset. Ophthalmopathy was separated from stable hyperthyroidism by a 13 V-J signature model, with 85% to 90% sensitivity and around 81% specificity obtained in cross-validation and 80%/75% obtained in testing.

The specimen was blood. The receptor chain draws on TRBV3-1 and TRBJ2-2; 10 bases in the middle match TRBD2. The TCR sequence derives from a woman under 30 with Graves' hyperthyroidism. The CDR3 protein sequence reads: CASSPSTSGTGELFF. The nucleotide sequence is given as TGTGCCAGCAGCCCCTCGACTAGCGGGACCGGGGAGCTGTTTTTT.